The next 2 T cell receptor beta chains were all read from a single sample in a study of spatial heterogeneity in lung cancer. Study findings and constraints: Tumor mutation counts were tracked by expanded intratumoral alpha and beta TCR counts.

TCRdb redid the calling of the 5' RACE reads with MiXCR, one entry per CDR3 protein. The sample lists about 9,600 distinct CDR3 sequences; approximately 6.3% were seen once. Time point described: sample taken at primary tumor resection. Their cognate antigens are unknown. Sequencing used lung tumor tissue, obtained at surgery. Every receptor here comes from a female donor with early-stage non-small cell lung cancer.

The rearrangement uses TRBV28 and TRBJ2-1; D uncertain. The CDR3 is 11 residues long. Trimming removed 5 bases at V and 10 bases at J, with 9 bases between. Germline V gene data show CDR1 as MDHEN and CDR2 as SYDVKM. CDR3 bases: TGTGCCAGCAGTCCCACCGGCGAGCAGTTCTTC. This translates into CASSPTGEQFF.

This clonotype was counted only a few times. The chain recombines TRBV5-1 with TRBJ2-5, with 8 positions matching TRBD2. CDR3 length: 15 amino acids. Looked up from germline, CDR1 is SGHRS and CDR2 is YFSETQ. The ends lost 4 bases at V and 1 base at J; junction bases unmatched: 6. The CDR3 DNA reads TGCGCCAGCAGCATACAAGCGGGAGCCCAAGAGACCCAGTACTTC. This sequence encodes CASSIQAGAQETQYF.